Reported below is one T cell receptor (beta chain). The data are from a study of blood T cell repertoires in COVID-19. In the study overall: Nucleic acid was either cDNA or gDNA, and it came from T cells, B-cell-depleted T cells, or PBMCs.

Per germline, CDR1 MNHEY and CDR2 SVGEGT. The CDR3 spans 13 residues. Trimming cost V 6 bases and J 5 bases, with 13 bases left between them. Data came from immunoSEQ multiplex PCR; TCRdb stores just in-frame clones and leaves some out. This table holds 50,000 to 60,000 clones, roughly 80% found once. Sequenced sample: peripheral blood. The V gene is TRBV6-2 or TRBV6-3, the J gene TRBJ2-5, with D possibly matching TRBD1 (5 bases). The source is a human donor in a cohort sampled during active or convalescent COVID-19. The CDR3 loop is CASSRTTSETQYF. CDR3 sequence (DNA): TGTGCCAGCAGCCGGACAACCTCGGAGACCCAGTACTTC.